This is a list of T cell receptor beta chains from one sample in a study of blood T cells in healthy people across ages. TCRdb itself ran the 5' RACE reads through MiXCR, one entry per CDR3 protein. This sample has about 570,000 distinct CDR3 sequences, with 27% found just once. The specimen was blood. These receptors all stem from a woman in her 70s in good health. CDR3s include the opening cysteine and the closing phenylalanine or tryptophan. Each record gives: clone size, V gene, J gene, D gene, CDR3 DNA, CDR3 protein. The D gene is left open where the match is weak. The size entry is marked missing in some rows and otherwise reads once, few, many or a size class.

clone_size: few
v_call: TRBV20-1
j_call: TRBJ2-2
d_call: NA
cdr3_nt: TGCAGTGCTATGAACCCCCACGCCGGGGAGCTGTTTTTT
cdr3_aa: CSAMNPHAGELFF

clone_size: NA
v_call: TRBV7-2
j_call: TRBJ2-2
d_call: TRBD1
cdr3_nt: TGTGCCAACAGCTTTCGGACAGGGATGGCCGGGGAGCTGTTTTTT
cdr3_aa: CANSFRTGMAGELFF

clone_size: NA
v_call: TRBV9
j_call: TRBJ2-7
d_call: NA
cdr3_nt: TGTGCCAGCAGCGTAAACACGTTCGCCTACGAGCAGTACTTC
cdr3_aa: CASSVNTFAYEQYF

clone_size: few
v_call: TRBV20-1
j_call: TRBJ1-4
d_call: TRBD1
cdr3_nt: TGCAGTGCTAGCGGGACAGCTAATGGAAAACTGTTTTTT
cdr3_aa: CSASGTANGKLFF

clone_size: NA
v_call: TRBV25-1
j_call: TRBJ2-3
d_call: TRBD1
cdr3_nt: TGTGCCACCGACGGACAGGGTCGAGGGGATACGCAGTATTTT
cdr3_aa: CATDGQGRGDTQYF

clone_size: few
v_call: TRBV20-1
j_call: TRBJ2-5
d_call: TRBD2
cdr3_nt: TGCAGTGCTAGAGGTCGGGGACTAGCGTTCCAAGAGACCCAGTACTTC
cdr3_aa: CSARGRGLAFQETQYF

clone_size: NA
v_call: TRBV7-9
j_call: TRBJ1-5
d_call: TRBD1
cdr3_nt: TGTGCCAGCAGCTTAGGAGGACAGGGCCGAGAAATCCAGCCCCAGCATTTT
cdr3_aa: CASSLGGQGREIQPQHF

clone_size: many
v_call: TRBV6-6
j_call: TRBJ1-5
d_call: TRBD1
cdr3_nt: TGTGCCAGCAGTCCAGGGGGGGCCTCTAGCAATCAGCCCCAGCATTTT
cdr3_aa: CASSPGGASSNQPQHF

clone_size: NA
v_call: TRBV9
j_call: TRBJ2-5
d_call: NA
cdr3_nt: TGTGCCAGCAGCCTTAGGACTCAAGAGACCCTGTACTTC
cdr3_aa: CASSLRTQETLYF

clone_size: NA
v_call: TRBV28
j_call: TRBJ2-7
d_call: TRBD2
cdr3_nt: TGTGCCACCTGGACTAGCGGGGGATACGAGCAGTACTTC
cdr3_aa: CATWTSGGYEQYF

clone_size: NA
v_call: TRBV5-1
j_call: TRBJ2-1
d_call: TRBD2
cdr3_nt: TGCGCCAGCAGCGAGGGACTAGCGGGGAGCGAGCAGTTCTTC
cdr3_aa: CASSEGLAGSEQFF

clone_size: NA
v_call: TRBV20-1
j_call: TRBJ2-1
d_call: NA
cdr3_nt: TGCAGTGCTACCCGTCCAAGGAGTAACTACAATGAGCAGTTCTTC
cdr3_aa: CSATRPRSNYNEQFF

clone_size: few
v_call: TRBV7-8
j_call: TRBJ2-2
d_call: TRBD2
cdr3_nt: TGTGCCAGCAGCCGAGCGGGGGGGTACCGCTCCGGGGAGCTGTTTTTT
cdr3_aa: CASSRAGGYRSGELFF

clone_size: few
v_call: TRBV18
j_call: TRBJ2-5
d_call: NA
cdr3_nt: TGTGCCAGCTCACCACAGGCGAGCGGGTCAAACCAAGAGACCCAGTACTTC
cdr3_aa: CASSPQASGSNQETQYF

clone_size: few
v_call: TRBV20-1
j_call: TRBJ2-5
d_call: TRBD2
cdr3_nt: TGCAGTGCCATTAGCGGGGGTGCCTTTCAAGAGACCCAGTACTTC
cdr3_aa: CSAISGGAFQETQYF

clone_size: NA
v_call: TRBV9
j_call: TRBJ1-3
d_call: NA
cdr3_nt: TGTGCCAGCAGCGTGCGCGATCCCGGAAACACCATATATTTT
cdr3_aa: CASSVRDPGNTIYF

clone_size: few
v_call: TRBV20-1
j_call: TRBJ1-1
d_call: NA
cdr3_nt: TGCAGTGCTAGAGAGGGGGCTGTCACTGAAGCTTTCTTT
cdr3_aa: CSAREGAVTEAFF

clone_size: few
v_call: TRBV7-2
j_call: TRBJ2-5
d_call: NA
cdr3_nt: TGTGCCAGCAGCTTAGTTGAGGTGTGGACCCAGTACTTC
cdr3_aa: CASSLVEVWTQYF

clone_size: NA
v_call: TRBV5-1
j_call: TRBJ1-4
d_call: TRBD1
cdr3_nt: TGCGCCAGCAGCCTAGGGACAGGGTGGAATGAAAAACTGTTTTTT
cdr3_aa: CASSLGTGWNEKLFF

clone_size: few
v_call: TRBV7-2
j_call: TRBJ2-5
d_call: NA
cdr3_nt: TGTGCCAGCACAGACTACAACCAAGAGACCCAGTACTTC
cdr3_aa: CASTDYNQETQYF

clone_size: NA
v_call: TRBV4-1
j_call: TRBJ1-1
d_call: NA
cdr3_nt: TGCGCCAGCAGCCAAGTGGCTCGCAAGCCCGTGAACACTGAAGCTTTCTTT
cdr3_aa: CASSQVARKPVNTEAFF

clone_size: many
v_call: TRBV27
j_call: TRBJ2-5
d_call: NA
cdr3_nt: TGTGCCAGCAGTATTCGGAGGCAAGAGACCCAGTACTTC
cdr3_aa: CASSIRRQETQYF

clone_size: NA
v_call: TRBV6-2/TRBV6-3
j_call: TRBJ2-7
d_call: TRBD2
cdr3_nt: TGTGCCAGCAGCATCCTAGCGGGAGGGGCCTACGAGCAGTACTTC
cdr3_aa: CASSILAGGAYEQYF

clone_size: NA
v_call: TRBV27
j_call: TRBJ1-1
d_call: NA
cdr3_nt: TGTGCCAGCAGTGCACAGGGTTTCTCTGAAGCTTTCTTT
cdr3_aa: CASSAQGFSEAFF

clone_size: NA
v_call: TRBV10-3
j_call: TRBJ2-7
d_call: TRBD1
cdr3_nt: TGTGCCATCAGTGAGTCGACGGGACAGGGGGTTACGTACTTC
cdr3_aa: CAISESTGQGVTYF

clone_size: NA
v_call: TRBV27
j_call: TRBJ2-7
d_call: TRBD1
cdr3_nt: TGTGCCAGCAGTTTAGTTGGGGCAGGGGGCTCCTACGAGCAGTACTTC
cdr3_aa: CASSLVGAGGSYEQYF

clone_size: few
v_call: TRBV20-1
j_call: TRBJ1-4
d_call: NA
cdr3_nt: TGCAGTGCCCCCCCGGTGCCCAATGAAAAACTGTTTTTT
cdr3_aa: CSAPPVPNEKLFF

clone_size: few
v_call: TRBV6-5
j_call: TRBJ1-2
d_call: NA
cdr3_nt: TGTGCCAGCAGTTACTCGACGGGCAGGGGTTTAAGGGGCTACACCTTC
cdr3_aa: CASSYSTGRGLRGYTF

clone_size: few
v_call: TRBV20-1
j_call: TRBJ2-5
d_call: NA
cdr3_nt: TGCAGTGCTCCTGGGGCGGGACAAGAGACCCAGTACTTC
cdr3_aa: CSAPGAGQETQYF

clone_size: NA
v_call: TRBV7-8
j_call: TRBJ1-1
d_call: NA
cdr3_nt: TGTGCCAGCAGCTCCAACTTATACACTGAAGCTTTCTTT
cdr3_aa: CASSSNLYTEAFF

clone_size: NA
v_call: TRBV15
j_call: TRBJ1-4
d_call: NA
cdr3_nt: TGTGCCACCAGCAGAGACAGGAGTGCAACTAATGAAAAACTGTTTTTT
cdr3_aa: CATSRDRSATNEKLFF

clone_size: few
v_call: TRBV7-2
j_call: TRBJ2-1
d_call: NA
cdr3_nt: TGTGCCAGCGAGGATGGGCGGGGCAATGCGCAGTTCTTC
cdr3_aa: CASEDGRGNAQFF

clone_size: NA
v_call: TRBV7-2
j_call: TRBJ2-7
d_call: NA
cdr3_nt: TGTGCCAGCAGGCTTGCGGGTTTAGTGAACGAGCAGTACTTC
cdr3_aa: CASRLAGLVNEQYF

clone_size: few
v_call: TRBV6-5
j_call: TRBJ2-2
d_call: TRBD2
cdr3_nt: TGTGCCAGCAGTTACTCTCCCCGGGGGCGGGGGGGCGCCGGGGAGCTGTTTTTT
cdr3_aa: CASSYSPRGRGGAGELFF